This T cell receptor beta chain was profiled in a study of blood T cells in healthy people across ages. The second PCR ran about 6 to 12 cycles with a sample-barcoded 5' primer and J-beta primers. Per-sample output comprised a minimum of 3 million paired-end reads containing CDR3. One entry per CDR3 protein, called by TCRdb with MiXCR from the 5' RACE reads. The data contain some 1.7 million distinct CDR3 sequences, 28% of them singletons. Study-level points and caveats: Any changes in expanded clonotypes were possibly confounded, as donor CMV status remained unknown.

Many counts were recorded for this clonotype. The antigen is not known. This CDR3 region has 14 residues. CDR1 is SQVTM, CDR2 ANQGSEA, per germline. V was pared by 2 bases and J by 2 bases, with 13 bases between. The chain is built from TRBV29-1 and TRBJ2-7; no clear D gene. What was sequenced was blood. This TCR derives from a woman in her twenties or thirties in good health. The CDR3 loop reads CSVESDGSPYEQYF. The DNA of the CDR3 is TGCAGCGTTGAAAGCGACGGGTCTCCCTACGAGCAGTACTTC.